This TCR beta chain is from a study of control samples from healthy donors and cancer patients. Clones were sequenced by immunoSEQ multiplex PCR, and TCRdb holds only the in-frame ones, with some missing. This sample has around 95,000 clones, with about 90% found just once. There are 16 residues in the CDR3. Germline V CDR1 and CDR2: MNHEY, SMNVEV (reference sequence). The V segment lost 4 bases and the J segment 3 bases; nucleotides outside the gene matches: 6. Sequenced material: blood. This TCR came from a woman in her 50s in good health. The chain carries TRBV27 and TRBJ1-4, with 9 bases identical to TRBD1. CDR3 bases: TGTGCCAGCAGTTGGGGACAGGGACCACCTAATGAAAAACTGTTTTTT. Its protein is CASSWGQGPPNEKLFF.